The present T cell receptor beta chain was sequenced within a study of CD8 T cells in Susac syndrome. This CDR3 comprises 16 residues. CDR1 ENHRY and CDR2 SYGVKD come from the germline V gene. After removal of 0 bases from V and 5 bases from J, the junction contained 6 bases not matched to a gene. CD8+ and CD4+ T cells from blood underwent TCR beta sequencing. The multiple sclerosis controls were treatment-naive patients affected by stable or active relapsing-remitting disease. RNA, at about 0.45 to 1 ug, was reverse transcribed with random hexamers. Amplification of the TCR beta CDR3 was carried out by immunoSEQ multiplex PCR, which spanned a total of 54 Vbeta and 13 Jbeta segments. MiXCR, applied by TCRdb to the immunoSEQ multiplex PCR reads, yields one record per CDR3 protein. The sample contains some 220,000 distinct CDR3 sequences, around 95% of which appear only once.

The sequenced sample was CD4+ T cells from PBMCs. The rearrangement links TRBV10-3 to TRBJ2-3, with 9 bases lining up with TRBD2. The clonotype comes from a human donor with multiple sclerosis. The CDR3 nucleotides read TGTGCCATCAGTGAGTCAGGGGCGGGAGGGAAAGATACGCAGTATTTT. Encoded protein: CAISESGAGGKDTQYF.